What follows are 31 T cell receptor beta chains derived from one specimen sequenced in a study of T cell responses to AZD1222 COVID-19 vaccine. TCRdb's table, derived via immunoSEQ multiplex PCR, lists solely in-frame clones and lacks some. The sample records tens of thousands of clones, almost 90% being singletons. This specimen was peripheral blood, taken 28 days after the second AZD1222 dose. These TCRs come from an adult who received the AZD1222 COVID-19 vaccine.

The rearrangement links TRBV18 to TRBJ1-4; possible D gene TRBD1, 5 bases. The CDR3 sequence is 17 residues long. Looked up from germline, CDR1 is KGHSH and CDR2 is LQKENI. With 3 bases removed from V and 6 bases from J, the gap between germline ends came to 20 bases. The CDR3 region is CASSPEQEILGYEKLFF. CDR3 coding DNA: TGTGCCAGCTCACCCGAACAGGAGATTCTAGGATATGAAAAACTGTTTTTT.

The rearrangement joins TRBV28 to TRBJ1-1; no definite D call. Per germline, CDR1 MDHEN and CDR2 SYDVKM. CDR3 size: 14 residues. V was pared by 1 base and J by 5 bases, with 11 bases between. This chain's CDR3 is CASSLSMGKTEAFF. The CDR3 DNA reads TGTGCCAGCAGTTTATCAATGGGGAAGACTGAAGCTTTCTTT.

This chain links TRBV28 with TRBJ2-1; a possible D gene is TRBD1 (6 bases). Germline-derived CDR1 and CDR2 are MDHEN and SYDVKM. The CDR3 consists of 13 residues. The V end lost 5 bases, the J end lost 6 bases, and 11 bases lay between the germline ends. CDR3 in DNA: TGTGCCAGCAGTCCCCTCAGGGGCAATGAGCAGTTCTTC. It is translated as CASSPLRGNEQFF.

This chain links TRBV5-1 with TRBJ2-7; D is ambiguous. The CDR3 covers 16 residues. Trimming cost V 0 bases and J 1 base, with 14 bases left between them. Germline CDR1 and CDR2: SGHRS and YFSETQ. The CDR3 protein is CASSLGATSGSYEQYF. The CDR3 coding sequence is TGCGCCAGCAGCTTGGGGGCGACGTCCGGTTCCTACGAGCAGTACTTC.

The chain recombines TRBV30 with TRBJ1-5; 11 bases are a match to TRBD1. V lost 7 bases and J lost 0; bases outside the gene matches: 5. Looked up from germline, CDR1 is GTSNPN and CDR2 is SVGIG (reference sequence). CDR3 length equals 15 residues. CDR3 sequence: CASGTGGYSNQPQHF. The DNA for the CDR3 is TGTGCCTCCGGGACAGGGGGTTATAGCAATCAGCCCCAGCATTTT.

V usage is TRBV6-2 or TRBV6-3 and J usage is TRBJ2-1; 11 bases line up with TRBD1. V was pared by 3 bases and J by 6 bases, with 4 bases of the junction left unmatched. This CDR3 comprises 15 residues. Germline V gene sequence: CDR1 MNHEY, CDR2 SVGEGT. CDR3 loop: CASSYDGTGGNEQFF. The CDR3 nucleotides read TGTGCCAGCAGTTATGACGGGACAGGGGGCAATGAGCAGTTCTTC.

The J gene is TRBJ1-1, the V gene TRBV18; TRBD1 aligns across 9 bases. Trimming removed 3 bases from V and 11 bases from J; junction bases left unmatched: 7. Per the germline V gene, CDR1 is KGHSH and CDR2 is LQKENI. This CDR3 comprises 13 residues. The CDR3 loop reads CASSPAGTGTAFF. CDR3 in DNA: TGTGCCAGCTCACCGGCCGGGACAGGGACGGCTTTCTTT.

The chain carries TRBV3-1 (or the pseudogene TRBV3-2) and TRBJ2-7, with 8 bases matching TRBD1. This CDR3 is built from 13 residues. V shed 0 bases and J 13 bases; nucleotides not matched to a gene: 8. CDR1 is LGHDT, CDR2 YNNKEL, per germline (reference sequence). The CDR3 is CASSQDIQGASYF. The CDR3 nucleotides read TGTGCCAGCAGCCAAGATATCCAGGGGGCCTCCTACTTC.

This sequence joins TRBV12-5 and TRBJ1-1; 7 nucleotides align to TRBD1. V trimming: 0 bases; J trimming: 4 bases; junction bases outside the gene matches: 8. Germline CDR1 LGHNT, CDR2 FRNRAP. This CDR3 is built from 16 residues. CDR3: CASGLVQGGSGTEAFF. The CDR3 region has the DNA TGTGCTAGTGGTTTGGTACAAGGGGGCTCGGGCACTGAAGCTTTCTTT.

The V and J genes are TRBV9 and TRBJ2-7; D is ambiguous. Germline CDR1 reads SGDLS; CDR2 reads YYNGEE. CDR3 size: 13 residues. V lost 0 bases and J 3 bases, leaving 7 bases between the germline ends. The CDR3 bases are TGTGCCAGCAGCGTAGGGGCGGACTACGAGCAGTACTTC. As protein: CASSVGADYEQYF.

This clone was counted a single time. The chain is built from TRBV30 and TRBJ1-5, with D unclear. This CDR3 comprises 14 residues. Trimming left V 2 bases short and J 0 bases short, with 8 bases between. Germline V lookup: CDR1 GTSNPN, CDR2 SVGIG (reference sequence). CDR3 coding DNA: TGTGCCTGGAGTAGTCTTACTAGCAATCAGCCCCAGCATTTT. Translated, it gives CAWSSLTSNQPQHF. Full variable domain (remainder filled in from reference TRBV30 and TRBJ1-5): SQTIHQWPATLVQPVGSPLSLECTVEGTSNPNLYWYRQAAGRGLQLLFYSVGIGQISSEVPQNLSASRPQDRQFILSSKKLLLSDSGFYLCAWSSLTSNQPQHFGDGTRLSIL.

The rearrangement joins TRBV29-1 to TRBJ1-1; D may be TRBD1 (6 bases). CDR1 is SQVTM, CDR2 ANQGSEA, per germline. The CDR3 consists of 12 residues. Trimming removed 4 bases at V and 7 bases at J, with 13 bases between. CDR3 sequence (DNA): TGCAGCGTTGTGGGGCCAGGGGTTGAAGCTTTCTTT. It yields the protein CSVVGPGVEAFF.

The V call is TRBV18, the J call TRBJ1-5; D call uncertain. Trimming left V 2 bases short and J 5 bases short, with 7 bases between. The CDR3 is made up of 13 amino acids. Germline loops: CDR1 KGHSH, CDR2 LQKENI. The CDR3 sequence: CASSPGEDQPQHF. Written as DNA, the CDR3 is TGTGCCAGCTCACCAGGGGAGGATCAGCCCCAGCATTTT.

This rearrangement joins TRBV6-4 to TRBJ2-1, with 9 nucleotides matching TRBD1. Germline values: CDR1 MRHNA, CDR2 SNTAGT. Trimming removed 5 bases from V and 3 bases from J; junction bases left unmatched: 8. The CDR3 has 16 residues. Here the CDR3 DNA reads TGTGCCAGCAGTAGAGATAACAGGGGGCTCTACAATGAGCAGTTCTTC. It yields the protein CASSRDNRGLYNEQFF.

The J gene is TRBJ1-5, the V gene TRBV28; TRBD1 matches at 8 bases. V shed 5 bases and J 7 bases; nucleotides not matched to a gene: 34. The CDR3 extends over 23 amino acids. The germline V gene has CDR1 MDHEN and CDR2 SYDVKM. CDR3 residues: CASSPMDGGQVRSMGRFGQPQHF. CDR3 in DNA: TGTGCCAGCAGTCCTATGGACGGGGGACAGGTTCGATCCATGGGAAGGTTTGGCCAGCCCCAGCATTTT.

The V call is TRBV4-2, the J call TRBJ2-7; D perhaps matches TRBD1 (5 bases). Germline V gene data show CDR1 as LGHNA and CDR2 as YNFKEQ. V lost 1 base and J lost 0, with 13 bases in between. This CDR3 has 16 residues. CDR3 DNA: TGTGCCAGCAGCCAAGGGGGCCGGCGAAGCTCCTACGAGCAGTACTTC. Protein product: CASSQGGRRSSYEQYF.

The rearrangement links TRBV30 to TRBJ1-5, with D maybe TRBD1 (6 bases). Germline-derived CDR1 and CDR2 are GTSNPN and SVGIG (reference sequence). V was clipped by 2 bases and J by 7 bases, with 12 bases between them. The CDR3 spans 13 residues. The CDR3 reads CAWSRGGRQPQHF. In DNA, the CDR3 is TGTGCCTGGAGTAGAGGGGGGAGGCAGCCCCAGCATTTT.

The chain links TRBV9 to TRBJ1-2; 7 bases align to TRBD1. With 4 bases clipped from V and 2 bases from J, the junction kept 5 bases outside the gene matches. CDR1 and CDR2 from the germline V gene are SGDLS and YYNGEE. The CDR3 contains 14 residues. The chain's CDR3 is CASSPTGQNYGYTF. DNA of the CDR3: TGTGCCAGCAGCCCAACGGGACAGAACTATGGCTACACCTTC.

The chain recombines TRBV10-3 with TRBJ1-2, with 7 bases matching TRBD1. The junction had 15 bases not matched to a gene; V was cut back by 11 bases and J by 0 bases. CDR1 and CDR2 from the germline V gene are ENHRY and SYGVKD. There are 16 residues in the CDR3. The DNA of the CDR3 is TGTGCCGCAGACTCTGGCGGGACAGCAGCTAACTATGGCTACACCTTC. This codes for CAADSGGTAANYGYTF.

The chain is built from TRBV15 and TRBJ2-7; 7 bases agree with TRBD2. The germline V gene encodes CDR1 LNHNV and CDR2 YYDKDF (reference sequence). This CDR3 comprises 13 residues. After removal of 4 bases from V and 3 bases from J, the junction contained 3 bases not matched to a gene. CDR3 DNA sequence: TGTGCCACCAGCATTCGGGGGGTCTACGAGCAGTACTTC. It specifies CATSIRGVYEQYF.

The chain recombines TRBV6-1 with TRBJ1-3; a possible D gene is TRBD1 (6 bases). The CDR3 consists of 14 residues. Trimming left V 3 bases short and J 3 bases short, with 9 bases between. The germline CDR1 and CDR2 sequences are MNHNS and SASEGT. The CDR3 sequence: CASSDGGYGNTIYF. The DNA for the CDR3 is TGTGCCAGCAGTGACGGGGGCTATGGAAACACCATATATTTT.

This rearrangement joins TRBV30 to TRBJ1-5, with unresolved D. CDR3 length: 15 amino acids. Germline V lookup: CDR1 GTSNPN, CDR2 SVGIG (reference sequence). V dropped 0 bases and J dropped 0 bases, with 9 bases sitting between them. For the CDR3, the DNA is TGTGCCTGGAGTGTAGGACTGAATAGCAATCAGCCCCAGCATTTT. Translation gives CAWSVGLNSNQPQHF.

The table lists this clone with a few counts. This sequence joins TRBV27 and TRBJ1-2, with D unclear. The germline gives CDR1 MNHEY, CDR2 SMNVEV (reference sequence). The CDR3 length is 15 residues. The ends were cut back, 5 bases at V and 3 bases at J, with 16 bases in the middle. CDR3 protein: CASSPLLERDYGYTF. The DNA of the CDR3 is TGTGCCAGCAGTCCCCTCCTGGAGAGGGACTATGGCTACACCTTC.

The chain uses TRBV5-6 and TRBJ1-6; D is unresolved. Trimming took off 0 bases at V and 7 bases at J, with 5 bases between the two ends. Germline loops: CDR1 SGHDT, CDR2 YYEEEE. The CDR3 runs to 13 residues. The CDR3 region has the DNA TGTGCCAGCAGCTTGGACAGAAATTCACCCCTCCACTTT. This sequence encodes CASSLDRNSPLHF.

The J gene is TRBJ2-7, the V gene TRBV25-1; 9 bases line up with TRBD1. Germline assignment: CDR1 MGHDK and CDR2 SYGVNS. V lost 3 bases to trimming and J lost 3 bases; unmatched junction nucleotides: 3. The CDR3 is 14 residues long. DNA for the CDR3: TGTGCCAGCAGTGACCGACAGGGGGACTACGAGCAGTACTTC. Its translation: CASSDRQGDYEQYF.

The CDR3 here is CASSKRLLTDTQYF. The CDR3 DNA reads TGTGCCAGCAGCAAGCGGCTTCTTACAGATACGCAGTATTTT. The chain recombines TRBV5-4 with TRBJ2-3; tentatively, D is TRBD2 (5 bases). The CDR3 runs to 14 residues. CDR1 and CDR2 (germline): SGHNT, YYREEE (reference sequence). Trimming left V 4 bases short and J 3 bases short, with 12 bases between.

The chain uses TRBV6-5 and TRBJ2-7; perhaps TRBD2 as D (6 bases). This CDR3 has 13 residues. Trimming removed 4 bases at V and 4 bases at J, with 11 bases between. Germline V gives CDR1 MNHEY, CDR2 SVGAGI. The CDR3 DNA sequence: TGTGCCAGCAGTTCCCCAGGGAGGTACGAGCAGTACTTC. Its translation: CASSSPGRYEQYF.

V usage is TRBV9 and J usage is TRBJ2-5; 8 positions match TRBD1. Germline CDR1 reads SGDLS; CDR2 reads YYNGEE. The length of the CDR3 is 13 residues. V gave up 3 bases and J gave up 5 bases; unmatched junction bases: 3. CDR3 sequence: CASSGTGWETQYF. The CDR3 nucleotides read TGTGCCAGCAGCGGGACAGGGTGGGAGACCCAGTACTTC. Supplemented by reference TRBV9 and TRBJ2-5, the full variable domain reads DSGVTQTPKHLITATGQRVTLRCSPRSGDLSVYWYQQSLDQGLQFLIQYYNGEERAKGNILERFSAQQFPDLHSELNLSSLELGDSALYFCASSGTGWETQYFGPGTRLLVL.

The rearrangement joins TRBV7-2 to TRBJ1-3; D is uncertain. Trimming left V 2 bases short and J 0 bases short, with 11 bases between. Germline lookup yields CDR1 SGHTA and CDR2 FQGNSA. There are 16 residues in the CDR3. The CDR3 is CASSLSGRSSGNTIYF. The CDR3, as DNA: TGTGCCAGCAGCTTATCCGGCCGTAGCTCTGGAAACACCATATATTTT.

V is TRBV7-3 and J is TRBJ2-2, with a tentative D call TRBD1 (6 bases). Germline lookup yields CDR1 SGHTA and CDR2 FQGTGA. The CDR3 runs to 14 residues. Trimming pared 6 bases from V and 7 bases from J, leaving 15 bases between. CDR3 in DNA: TGTGCCAGCAGTCAACAGGGAAACGACGGGGAGCTGTTTTTT. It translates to CASSQQGNDGELFF.

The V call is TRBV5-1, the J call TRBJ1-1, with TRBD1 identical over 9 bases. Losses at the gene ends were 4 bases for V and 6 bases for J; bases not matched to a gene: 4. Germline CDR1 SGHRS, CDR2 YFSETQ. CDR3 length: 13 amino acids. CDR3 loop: CASSPDRGPEAFF. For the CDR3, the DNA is TGCGCCAGCAGCCCGGACAGGGGCCCTGAAGCTTTCTTT.